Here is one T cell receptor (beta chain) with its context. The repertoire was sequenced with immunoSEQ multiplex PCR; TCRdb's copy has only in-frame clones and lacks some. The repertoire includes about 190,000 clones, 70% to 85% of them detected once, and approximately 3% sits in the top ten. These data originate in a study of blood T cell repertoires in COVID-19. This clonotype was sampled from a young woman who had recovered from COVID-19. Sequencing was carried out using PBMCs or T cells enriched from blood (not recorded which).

The CDR3 here is CASSVELGRNEQFF. The CDR3 bases are TGTGCCAGCAGCGTAGAGCTAGGCCGTAATGAGCAGTTCTTC. This sequence joins TRBV9 and TRBJ2-1; D call uncertain. The CDR3 length is 14 residues. Germline-derived CDR1 and CDR2 are SGDLS and YYNGEE. V lost 0 bases and J lost 7, with 11 bases in between.